This T cell receptor beta chain emerged from a study of beta chain features in type 1 diabetes. Study details: Examination of sorted cells across all samples involved over 95 million cells.

The CDR3 covers 13 residues. Trimming took 4 bases from V and 8 from J; bases not matched to a gene: 4. Per germline, CDR1 MDHEN and CDR2 SYDVKM. Comments on this clone: Its antigen is unknown.

The study, taken as a whole, reports: Equally in patients and controls, shorter templates might have been favored by PCR. Healthy donors had naive, central memory and Treg TCRB repertoires that appeared less similar than those seen among patients.

Expressed TCRB transcripts were sequenced after all isolated RNA was converted to cDNA. Some 1 million reads, on average, were obtained from stem cell-like memory T cell samples. Some clones are missing from TCRdb's copy, which holds only in-frame ones; the method was immunoSEQ multiplex PCR. The data show around 99,000 clones, about 40% seen once. The chain combines TRBV28 with TRBJ2-7; 11 bases line up with TRBD2. Sequencing input: stem cell memory CD4+ T cells from blood. This receptor was obtained from a woman younger than 30 in good health. DNA for the CDR3: TGTGCCAGCAGTTCTAGACTAGCGGGGAAGCAGTACTTC. It is translated as CASSSRLAGKQYF.